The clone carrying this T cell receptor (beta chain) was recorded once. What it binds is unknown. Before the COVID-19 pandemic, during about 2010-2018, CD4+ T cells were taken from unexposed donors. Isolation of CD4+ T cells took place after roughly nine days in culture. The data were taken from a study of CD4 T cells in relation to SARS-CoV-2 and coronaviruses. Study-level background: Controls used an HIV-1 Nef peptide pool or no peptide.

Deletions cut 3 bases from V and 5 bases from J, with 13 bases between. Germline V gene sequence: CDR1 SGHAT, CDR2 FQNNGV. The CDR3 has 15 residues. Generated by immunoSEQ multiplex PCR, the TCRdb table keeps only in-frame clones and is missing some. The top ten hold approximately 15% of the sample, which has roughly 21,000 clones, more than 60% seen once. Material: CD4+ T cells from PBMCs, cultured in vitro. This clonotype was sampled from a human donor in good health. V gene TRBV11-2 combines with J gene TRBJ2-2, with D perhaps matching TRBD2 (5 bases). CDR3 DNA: TGTGCCAGCAGCTTCTCCCCAATAGCGACCGGGGAGCTGTTTTTT. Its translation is CASSFSPIATGELFF.